Listed here are 13 T cell receptor beta chains from one sample, sequenced in a study of blood T cell repertoires in COVID-19. Data came from immunoSEQ multiplex PCR; TCRdb stores just in-frame clones and leaves some out. The sample carries a few hundred thousand clones, 70% to 85% recorded once. The sequenced sample was peripheral blood. These receptor sequences come from a middle-aged man with active or convalescent COVID-19.

The CDR3 here is CASRASGTYTYNEQFF. In DNA form, the CDR3 reads TGTGCCAGCAGGGCAAGCGGGACATATACCTACAATGAGCAGTTCTTC. The chain is built from TRBV27 and TRBJ2-1; TRBD2 is a possible D gene (7 bases). With 6 bases removed from V and 2 bases from J, the gap between germline ends came to 17 bases. Germline CDR1 reads MNHEY; CDR2 reads SMNVEV (reference sequence). The CDR3 spans 16 residues.

This rearrangement joins TRBV24-1 to TRBJ1-5, with D tentatively TRBD1 (5 bases). The V gene's germline CDR1 is KGHDR and CDR2 SFDVKD. The V end lost 5 bases, the J end lost 6 bases, and 13 bases lay between the germline ends. This CDR3 contains 14 residues. CDR3 sequence (DNA): TGTGCCACCAGTGTCCTCAGGGAGGGTCAGCCCCAGCATTTT. It specifies CATSVLREGQPQHF.

This chain uses TRBV2 with TRBJ2-2, with D possibly being TRBD1 (6 bases). The V gene lost 6 bases and the J gene lost 0 bases, with 17 bases spanning the gap. The CDR3 consists of 17 residues. Germline CDR1 SNHLY, CDR2 FYNNEI. In DNA, the CDR3 is TGTGCCAGCAGCGCTGTCTATTCAGGGGCGAACACCGGGGAGCTGTTTTTT. It yields the protein CASSAVYSGANTGELFF.

This clone has at least ten counts. The chain combines TRBV9 with TRBJ1-6, with D perhaps matching TRBD1 (6 bases). Germline V lookup: CDR1 SGDLS, CDR2 YYNGEE. The CDR3 is made up of 16 amino acids. Trimming stripped 4 bases from V and 4 bases from J, with 15 bases between. The CDR3: CASSPNRDRYNSPLHF. The CDR3 nucleotides are TGTGCCAGCAGCCCTAACCGCGACAGGTATAATTCACCCCTCCACTTT.

The rearrangement joins TRBV7-9 to TRBJ2-7; no definite D call. Trimming took 4 bases from V and 2 from J, leaving 12 bases between them. The CDR3 contains 14 residues. Germline-derived CDR1 and CDR2 are SEHNR and FQNEAQ (reference sequence). CDR3 amino acids: CASSSNNVAYEQYV. The CDR3 region has the DNA TGTGCCAGCAGCTCGAACAACGTCGCCTACGAGCAGTACGTC.

This chain's CDR3 is CASSLSGVSEAFF. The CDR3 DNA reads as TGCGCCAGCAGCTTGTCGGGGGTCTCTGAAGCTTTCTTT. V is TRBV5-1 and J is TRBJ1-1; possibly TRBD1 for D (5 bases). The germline V gene has CDR1 SGHRS and CDR2 YFSETQ. This CDR3 contains 13 residues. V gave up 1 base and J gave up 6 bases, with 10 bases separating them.

The V call is TRBV4-3, the J call TRBJ1-6, with 7 bases matching TRBD1. The CDR3 runs to 15 residues. The V gene end was trimmed by 0 bases and the J gene end by 7 bases; junction bases not matched to a gene: 3. In germline, CDR1 is LGHNA, CDR2 YSLEER. The DNA of the CDR3 is TGCGCCAGCAGCCAAGATGACAGGGTGAATTCACCCCTCCACTTT. The encoded protein is CASSQDDRVNSPLHF.

Only a few counts were recorded for this clone. The chain is built from TRBV5-8 and TRBJ1-1; possible D gene TRBD1, 6 bases. The CDR3 length is 14 residues. Germline V gene data show CDR1 as SGHTS and CDR2 as YDEGEE. V dropped 2 bases and J dropped 6 bases, with 14 bases sitting between them. CDR3 in DNA: TGTGCCAGCAGCTTCCCAAGGGGGTACGCTGAAGCTTTCTTT. This translates into CASSFPRGYAEAFF.

This clone was seen a few times. The chain joins TRBV4-2 to TRBJ1-4; 7 positions match TRBD1. J was trimmed by 10 bases and V by 1 base; bases with no gene match: 6. The CDR3 is 14 amino acids. CDR1 and CDR2 from the germline V gene are LGHNA and YNFKEQ. CDR3 bases: TGTGCCAGCAGCCAAGTTGGGACAGAGGGAAAACTGTTTTTT. Encoded protein: CASSQVGTEGKLFF.

The chain links TRBV9 to TRBJ2-5; 8 positions match TRBD2. Germline V CDR1 and CDR2: SGDLS, YYNGEE. This CDR3 has 14 amino acids. V trimming: 2 bases; J trimming: 3 bases; junction bases outside the gene matches: 3. CDR3 in DNA: TGTGCCAGCAGCGTTAACGGGGGGGAAGAGACCCAGTACTTC. It translates to CASSVNGGEETQYF.

The chain carries TRBV7-2 and TRBJ2-1, with D possibly being TRBD1 (7 bases). The CDR3 extends over 17 amino acids. The germline V gene has CDR1 SGHTA and CDR2 FQGNSA. V lost 7 bases to trimming and J lost 2 bases, with 21 bases between them. The CDR3 reads CASMRQGGGATYNEQFF. Written as DNA, the CDR3 is TGTGCCAGCATGCGACAGGGAGGAGGGGCCACCTACAATGAGCAGTTCTTC.

The chain couples TRBV18 to TRBJ1-1, with 8 bases lining up with TRBD1. The germline V gene has CDR1 KGHSH and CDR2 LQKENI. The CDR3 is 14 residues long. V shed 0 bases and J 11 bases; nucleotides not matched to a gene: 8. CDR3 nucleotides: TGTGCCAGCTCACCACCGATCTCAGGGGGCAGGGCTTTCTTT. Translated: CASSPPISGGRAFF.

This sequence joins TRBV18 and TRBJ2-3, with 7 bases identical to TRBD1. CDR3 size: 17 residues. CDR1 and CDR2 from the germline V gene are KGHSH and LQKENI. The V gene end was trimmed by 2 bases and the J gene end by 6 bases; junction bases not matched to a gene: 14. In DNA, the CDR3 is TGTGCCAGCTCACCAAGGGGTGCGGCAGGGGGTGTGGATACGCAGTATTTT. Translation: CASSPRGAAGGVDTQYF.